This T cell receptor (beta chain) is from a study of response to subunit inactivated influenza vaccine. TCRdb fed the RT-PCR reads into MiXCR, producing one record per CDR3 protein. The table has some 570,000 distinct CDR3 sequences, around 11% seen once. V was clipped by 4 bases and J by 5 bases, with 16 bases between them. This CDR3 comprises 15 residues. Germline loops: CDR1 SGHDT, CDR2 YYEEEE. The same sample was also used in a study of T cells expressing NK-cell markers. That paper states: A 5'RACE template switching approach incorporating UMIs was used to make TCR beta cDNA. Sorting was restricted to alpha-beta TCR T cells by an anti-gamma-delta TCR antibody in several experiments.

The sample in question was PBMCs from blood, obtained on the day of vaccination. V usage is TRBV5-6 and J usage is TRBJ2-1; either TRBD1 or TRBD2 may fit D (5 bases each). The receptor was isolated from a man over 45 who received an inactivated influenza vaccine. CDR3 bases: TGTGCCAGCAGCGGAGTCGGGACCCGGAACAATGAGCAGTTCTTC. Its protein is CASSGVGTRNNEQFF.